This TCR beta chain was observed in a study of T cell changes during pregnancy in multiple sclerosis (dated by TCRdb to between 2017 and 2020). Some background on the complete study: In women with multiple sclerosis, the researchers looked at how the T cell repertoire shifted as pregnancy progressed.

The junction shows trimming of 0 bases on V and 4 bases on J, plus 10 bases between the germline ends. The germline V gene (reference sequence) gives CDR1 as MNHEY and CDR2 as SMNVEV. The CDR3 runs 16 residues from the cysteine to the phenylalanine. Solely the CDR3 DNA is kept, with 48 bases framed from the first base. The library was obtained by the immunoSEQ multiplex PCR assay. TCRdb took this table from immuneACCESS and kept in-frame rearrangements with V and J called. Such tables lack part of the clones; where checked against another copy, unresolved V genes explain under half of the gap, and the rest is unexplained. In this sample the table shows about 80,000 clones, 92% of which occur a single time. The ten largest clones add up to about 2.5% of the sample. A note on this clone: The antigen it recognizes is unknown. Base qualities are not recorded, but no much larger clone differs from it by a single base.

The sequence is built from TRBV27 and TRBJ2-6; no D segment can be confidently identified. This TCR came from a female donor with multiple sclerosis, enrolled in a pregnancy study. The material sequenced was peripheral blood, taken before pregnancy. The CDR3 region reads CASSLSRRGGANVLTF. The nucleotide sequence reads as follows: TGTGCCAGCAGTTTATCTAGACGAGGAGGGGCCAACGTCCTGACTTTC.